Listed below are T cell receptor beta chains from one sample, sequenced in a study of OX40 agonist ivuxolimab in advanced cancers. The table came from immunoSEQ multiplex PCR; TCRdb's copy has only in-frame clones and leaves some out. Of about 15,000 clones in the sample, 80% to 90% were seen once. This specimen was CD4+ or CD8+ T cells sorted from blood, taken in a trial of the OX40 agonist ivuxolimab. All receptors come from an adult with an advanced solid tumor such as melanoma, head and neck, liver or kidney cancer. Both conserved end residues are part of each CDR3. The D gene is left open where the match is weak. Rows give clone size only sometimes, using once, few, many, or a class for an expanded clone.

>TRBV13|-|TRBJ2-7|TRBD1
TGTGCCAGCAGCCTAGGGACAGACTACGAGCAGTACTTC
CASSLGTDYEQYF
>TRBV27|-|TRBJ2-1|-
TGTGCCAGCAGTGGGGATGACAATGAGCAGTTCTTC
CASSGDDNEQFF
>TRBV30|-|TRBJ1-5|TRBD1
TGTGCCTGGACTGACACAGGGGGCCTGCAGCCCCAGCATTTT
CAWTDTGGLQPQHF
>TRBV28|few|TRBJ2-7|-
TGTGCCAGCAGGGGCCTAGGGCAACCCTACGAGCAGTACTTC
CASRGLGQPYEQYF
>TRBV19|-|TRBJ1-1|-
TGTGCCAGTAGTATAAGGGCCGCGAACACTGAAGCTTTCTTT
CASSIRAANTEAFF
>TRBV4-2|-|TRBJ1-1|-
TGTGCCAGCAGCCAAGAGGTCGGGGGGGCGCGAACTGAAGCTTTCTTT
CASSQEVGGARTEAFF
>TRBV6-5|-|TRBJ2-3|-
TGTGCCAGCAGTTATGGGTCAGCAGATACGCAGTATTTT
CASSYGSADTQYF
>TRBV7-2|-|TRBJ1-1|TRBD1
TGTGCCAGCAGCGGCGACAGGGGGCAAGTGTTTTGGAACACTGAAGCTTTCTTT
CASSGDRGQVFWNTEAFF
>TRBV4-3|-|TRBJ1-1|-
TGCGCCAGCAGCCGTACTTATGGGAACACTGAAGCTTTCTTT
CASSRTYGNTEAFF
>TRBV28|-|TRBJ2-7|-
TGTGCCAGCAGTGGGGGACCTGGCTCCTACGAGCAGTACTTC
CASSGGPGSYEQYF
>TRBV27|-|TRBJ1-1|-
TGTGCCAGCAGTTTATCGGGGGTTATGAACACTGAAGCTTTCTTT
CASSLSGVMNTEAFF
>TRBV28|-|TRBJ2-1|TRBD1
TGTGCCAGCGCGACAGGGGGCTCGTACAATGAGCAGTTCTTC
CASATGGSYNEQFF
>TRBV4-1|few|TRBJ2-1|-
TGCGCCAGCAGCCAAGTGGTGAGCAACTCCTACAATGAGCAGTTCTTC
CASSQVVSNSYNEQFF
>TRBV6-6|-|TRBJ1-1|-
TGTGCCAGCAGTTTCGGGACGGAGAGCACTGAAGCTTTCTTT
CASSFGTESTEAFF
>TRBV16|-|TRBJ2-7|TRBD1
TGTGCCAGCACACCAACCAACAGGGGAGACGAGCAGTACTTC
CASTPTNRGDEQYF
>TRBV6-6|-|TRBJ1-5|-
TGTGCCAGCAGTTTCCCCGGGACGGGGTATCAGCCCCAGCATTTT
CASSFPGTGYQPQHF
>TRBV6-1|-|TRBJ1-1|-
TGTGCCAGCAGCCCCGGTCGGTATACTGAAGCTTTCTTT
CASSPGRYTEAFF
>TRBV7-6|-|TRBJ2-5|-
TGTGCCAGCAGTCCCCGGACCGAAGAGACCCAGTACTTC
CASSPRTEETQYF
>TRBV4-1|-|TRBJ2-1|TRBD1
TGCGCCAGCAGCCAATTACCCGGACAGGGGGAAAATGAGCAGTTCTTC
CASSQLPGQGENEQFF
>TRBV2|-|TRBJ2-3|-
TGTGCCAGCAGTGAAGCGCTTCGAGATACGCAGTATTTT
CASSEALRDTQYF
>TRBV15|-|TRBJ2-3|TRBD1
TGTGCCACCAGCAGCCCGGGGACAGTAAGAACAGATACGCAGTATTTT
CATSSPGTVRTDTQYF
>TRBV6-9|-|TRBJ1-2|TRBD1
TGTGCCAGCAGTACTCGGACAGGGCGGGCCTATGGCTACACCTTC
CASSTRTGRAYGYTF
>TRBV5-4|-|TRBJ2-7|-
TGTGCCAGCAGCTACACCGGGACCTCCTACGAGCAGTACTTC
CASSYTGTSYEQYF
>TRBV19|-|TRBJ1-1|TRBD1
TGTGCCAGTAGTATGCTCCCGGGGACAGGGGACACTGAAGCTTTCTTT
CASSMLPGTGDTEAFF
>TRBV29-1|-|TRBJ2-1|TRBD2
TGCAGCCTAGCGGACCAAGACAATGAGCAGTTCTTC
CSLADQDNEQFF
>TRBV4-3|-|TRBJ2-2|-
TGCGCCAGCAGCCAAGGGGGAGAGACCGGGGAGCTGTTTTTT
CASSQGGETGELFF
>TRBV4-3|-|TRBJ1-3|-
TGCGCCAGCAGCCAAGAGGTCCAGGGGACTGCCAGGAACACCATATATTTT
CASSQEVQGTARNTIYF
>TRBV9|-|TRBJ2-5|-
TGTGCCAGCAGCGTAGGGAGTTTGGAGACCCAGTACTTC
CASSVGSLETQYF
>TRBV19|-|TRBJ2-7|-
TGTGCCAGTAGTATTGGGGGATACTACGAGCAGTACTTC
CASSIGGYYEQYF
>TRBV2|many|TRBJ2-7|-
TGTGCCAGCAGTGAGGAGTACGAGCAGTACTTC
CASSEEYEQYF
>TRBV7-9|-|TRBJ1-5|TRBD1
TGTGCCAGCAGCCTTGCGACAGGGGTAGGGCTAGGACAGCCCCAGCATTTT
CASSLATGVGLGQPQHF
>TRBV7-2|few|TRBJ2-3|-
TGTGCCAGCAGCTTAGACTCGGGGGCTGGCACAGATACGCAGTATTTT
CASSLDSGAGTDTQYF
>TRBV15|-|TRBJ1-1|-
TGTGCCACCAGCAGAGATGGGACACCGATGAACACTGAAGCTTTCTTT
CATSRDGTPMNTEAFF
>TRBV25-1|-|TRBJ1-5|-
TGTGCCAGCAGTGGAGCCTCGGGGCAGGGAGGTGAGCAGCCCCAGCATTTT
CASSGASGQGGEQPQHF
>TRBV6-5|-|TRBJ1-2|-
TGTGCCAGCAGTTACTATTGGGGGCGCGGTGACTATGGCTACACCTTC
CASSYYWGRGDYGYTF
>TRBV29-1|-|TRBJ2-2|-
TGCAGCGTTGAAGTACCCACAATGGAGACCGGGGAGCTGTTTTTT
CSVEVPTMETGELFF
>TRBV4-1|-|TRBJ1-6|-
TGCGCCAGCAGCCCCCGACTGGGGGACCCTTCCTATAATTCACCCCTCCACTTT
CASSPRLGDPSYNSPLHF